A single sample is the source of the 16 T cell receptor beta chains below, sequenced in a study of T cells in Graves' hyperthyroidism and ophthalmopathy. Amplification targeted TCR beta CDR3 regions from RNA transcripts. TCR CDR3 regions were first amplified by RT-PCR with HTBI primers. From the multiplex PCR reads, TCRdb called clonotypes with MiXCR, one entry per CDR3 protein. This table holds fewer than 650,000 distinct CDR3 sequences, about 46% found once. Sequenced input: peripheral blood or thyroid tissue (not recorded which). The receptors were sampled from an adult woman with Graves' disease, either hyperthyroidism or ophthalmopathy (not recorded which).

The chain carries TRBV28 and TRBJ1-4, with 7 bases matching TRBD1. V lost 7 bases to trimming and J lost 4 bases; unmatched junction nucleotides: 3. CDR1 is MDHEN and CDR2 is SYDVKM in the germline V gene. This CDR3 has 13 amino acids. The CDR3 is CASKGTVNEKLFF. CDR3 DNA: TGTGCCAGCAAAGGGACAGTTAATGAAAAACTGTTTTTT.

The J gene is TRBJ1-2, the V gene TRBV7-2, with D hard to call. CDR1 is SGHTA, CDR2 FQGNSA, per germline. V was shortened by 2 bases and J by 12 bases, with 16 bases between the two germline ends. CDR3 length equals 13 residues. CDR3: CASSLLGNSGNTF. The CDR3 nucleotides are TGTGCCAGCAGCTTATTGGGAAACTCTGGAAACACCTTC.

The chain has TRBV9 and TRBJ1-1; D gene ambiguous. The CDR3 contains 15 residues. CDR1 is SGDLS, CDR2 YYNGEE, per germline. Trimming removed 3 bases from V and 1 base from J, with 13 bases in between. The CDR3 here is CASSEHINPNTEAFF. The CDR3 DNA sequence: TGTGCCAGCAGCGAGCACATAAACCCGAACACTGAAGCTTTCTTT. The variable domain in full, with the rest retrieved from reference TRBV9 and TRBJ1-1, is DSGVTQTPKHLITATGQRVTLRCSPRSGDLSVYWYQQSLDQGLQFLIQYYNGEERAKGNILERFSAQQFPDLHSELNLSSLELGDSALYFCASSEHINPNTEAFFGQGTRLTVV.

V gene TRBV11-2 combines with J gene TRBJ2-2; D unresolved. Trimming pared 1 base from V and 1 base from J, leaving 7 bases between. This CDR3 region has 15 residues. From germline, CDR1 is SGHAT and CDR2 FQNNGV. The CDR3 DNA reads TGTGCCAGCAGCTTAGTGGCAGAGAACACCGGGGAGCTGTTTTTT. Its translation: CASSLVAENTGELFF.

This chain joins TRBV7-6 and TRBJ2-7, with D possibly TRBD2 on 6 matching bases. V was trimmed by 5 bases and J by 3 bases, leaving 17 bases between them. Germline V gene sequence: CDR1 SGHVS, CDR2 FNYEAQ. CDR3 length: 15 residues. For the CDR3, the DNA is TGTGCCAGCAGCAGCCGGGACTTGAGGAACTACGAGCAGTACTTC. This codes for CASSSRDLRNYEQYF. The full variable domain, with the rest looked up from reference TRBV7-6 and TRBJ2-7, is GAGVSQSPRYKVTKRGQDVALRCDPISGHVSLYWYRQALGQGPEFLTYFNYEAQQDKSGLPNDRFSAERPEGSISTLTIQRTEQRDSAMYRCASSSRDLRNYEQYFGPGTRLTVT.

V usage is TRBV11-1 and J usage is TRBJ1-6, with D uncertain. Germline V gene data show CDR1 as SGHAT and CDR2 as FQDESV (reference sequence). Trimming took 2 bases from V and 7 from J, leaving 15 bases between them. This CDR3 is 16 amino acids long. The CDR3 protein is CASSLSFGIRNSPLHF. For the CDR3, the DNA is TGTGCCAGCAGCTTAAGTTTTGGCATTCGAAATTCACCCCTCCACTTT.

On this clonotype: Being one base from a much bigger clone, this may be a read error. This chain connects TRBV5-1 to TRBJ1-5, with D perhaps TRBD1 (6 bases). This CDR3 contains 15 residues. Germline CDR1 and CDR2: SGHRS and YFSETQ. CDR3 bases: TGCGCCGGCAGCCCCTGGGGAGGGGGATATCAGCCCCAGCATTTT. Residues: CAGSPWGGGYQPQHF.

Regarding this clonotype: The junction and the germline gene differ at one end; a read error may be behind it. The chain joins TRBV10-3 to TRBJ1-1; D uncertain. From germline, CDR1 is ENHRY and CDR2 SYGVKD. The CDR3 loop spans 14 amino acids. The CDR3 sequence is CAISGEGKNTEAFF. In nucleotides, the CDR3 is TGTGCCATCAGTGGCGAGGGAAAGAACACCGAAGCTTTCTTT.

This clonotype was detected ten times or more. The chain is built from TRBV2 and TRBJ2-2, with D hard to call. Germline loops: CDR1 SNHLY, CDR2 FYNNEI. CDR3 length: 14 residues. V lost 3 bases and J lost 5, with 10 bases in between. Here the CDR3 reads CASSDGLGTGELFF. DNA of the CDR3: TGTGCCAGCAGTGATGGGCTCGGAACCGGGGAGCTGTTTTTT.

V usage is TRBV5-1 and J usage is TRBJ2-7, with D perhaps matching TRBD1 (5 bases). Germline lookup yields CDR1 SGHRS and CDR2 YFSETQ. This CDR3 region has 12 residues. V was shortened by 4 bases and J by 5 bases, with 10 bases between the two germline ends. CDR3 protein: CASSGRVDEQYF. For the CDR3, the DNA is TGCGCCAGCAGCGGCAGGGTAGACGAGCAGTACTTC. Full variable domain (rest looked up from reference TRBV5-1 and TRBJ2-7): KAGVTQTPRYLIKTRGQQVTLSCSPISGHRSVSWYQQTPGQGLQFLFEYFSETQRNKGNFPGRFSGRQFSNSRSEMNVSTLELGDSALYLCASSGRVDEQYFGPGTRLTVT.

This chain joins TRBV7-9 and TRBJ2-5, with 7 bases matching TRBD1. Germline V gene data show CDR1 as SEHNR and CDR2 as FQNEAQ (reference sequence). With V trimmed by 6 bases and J by 1 base, 8 bases remained unmatched. This CDR3 comprises 15 residues. CDR3 DNA: TGTGCCAGCAGGCCGAGACAGGGCCCCCAAGAGACCCAGTACTTC. It translates to CASRPRQGPQETQYF.

This clonotype was seen a handful of times. This CDR3 is missing its conserved last phenylalanine or tryptophan, likely due to a read error. Because the CDR3's place on the DNA is in doubt, the DNA is left out and the CDR3 is given as listed by TCRdb. This rearrangement joins TRBV13 to TRBJ1-2; the table assigns TRBD1, which was not confirmed against the DNA. The length of the CDR3 is 9 amino acids, counting both ends. CDR1 PRHDT and CDR2 FYEKMQ come from the germline V gene (reference sequence). CDR3 residues: CASSLGPPD.

At least ten counts were recorded for this clonotype. V is TRBV5-1 and J is TRBJ2-5; 10 bases agree with TRBD1. Germline V gene lookup returns CDR1 SGHRS and CDR2 YFSETQ. Unmatched junction bases numbered 10, after V lost 9 bases and J lost 5 bases. The CDR3 has 14 residues. The CDR3 spells CATQAGQGHETQYF. DNA for the CDR3: TGCGCCACTCAGGCGGGACAGGGGCACGAGACCCAGTACTTC.

In this sample, this clonotype turned up once. The J gene is TRBJ1-4, the V gene TRBV19; D is possibly TRBD1 (5 bases). CDR1 LNHDA and CDR2 SQIVND come from the germline V gene (reference sequence). This CDR3 has 16 amino acids. V lost 7 bases and J lost 8, with 23 bases in between. DNA of the CDR3: TGTGCCAGTAAGTCCTCGGACGCGATGGGGGAAGAAAAACTGTTTTTT. As protein: CASKSSDAMGEEKLFF.

This clonotype was recorded at least ten times. This chain joins TRBV25-1 and TRBJ1-5; possible D gene TRBD1, 6 bases. Trimming removed 2 bases at V and 2 bases at J, with 16 bases between. Germline assignment: CDR1 MGHDK and CDR2 SYGVNS. This CDR3 contains 17 residues. The CDR3 sequence: CASSERRSRGRNQPQHF. The CDR3 DNA reads TGTGCCAGCAGTGAAAGGCGTAGTCGGGGGCGCAATCAGCCCCAGCATTTT.

V usage is TRBV12-3 or TRBV12-4 and J usage is TRBJ2-5; tentatively, D is TRBD1 or TRBD2 (7 bases each). V lost 6 bases, J lost 4 bases, and 18 bases lay in between. This CDR3 is 15 amino acids long. For the CDR3, the DNA is TGTGCCAGCAGCCCTTCCAGGGGGGGGCGAGAGACCCAGTACTTC. Protein product: CASSPSRGGRETQYF.